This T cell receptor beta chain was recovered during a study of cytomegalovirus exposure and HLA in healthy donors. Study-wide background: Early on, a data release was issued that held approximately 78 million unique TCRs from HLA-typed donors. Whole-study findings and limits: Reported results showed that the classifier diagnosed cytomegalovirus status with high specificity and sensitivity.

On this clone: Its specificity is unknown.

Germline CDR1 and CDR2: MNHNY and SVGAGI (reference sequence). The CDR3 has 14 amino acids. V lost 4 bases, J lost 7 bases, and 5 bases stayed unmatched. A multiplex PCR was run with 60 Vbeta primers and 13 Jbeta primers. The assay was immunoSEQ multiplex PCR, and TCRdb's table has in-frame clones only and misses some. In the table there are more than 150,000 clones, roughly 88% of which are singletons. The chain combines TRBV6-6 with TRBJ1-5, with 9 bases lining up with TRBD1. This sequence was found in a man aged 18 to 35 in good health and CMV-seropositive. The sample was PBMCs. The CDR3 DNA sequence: TGTGCCAGCAGTTGGGTGGACAGGGGACAGCCCCAGCATTTT. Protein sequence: CASSWVDRGQPQHF.